This T cell receptor (beta chain) was sequenced for a study of response to subunit inactivated influenza vaccine. Study-wide results and limits: With each seasonal influenza vaccination, the authors suggested, few new T cells are recruited.

This clonotype was counted many times. The target antigen is unknown. TCRdb re-called the RT-PCR reads through MiXCR, storing one row per CDR3 protein. In the table there are 530,000 or so distinct CDR3 sequences, around 11% of which are singletons. The source is a man aged 50-60 years who received an inactivated influenza vaccine. This sample comprised PBMCs from blood, obtained on the day of vaccination.

The CDR3 spells CAIRKDLGQGLSYEQYF. As DNA, the CDR3 is TGTGCCATCAGAAAAGACTTGGGACAGGGCCTCTCCTACGAGCAGTACTTC. V gene TRBV10-3 combines with J gene TRBJ2-7; 9 positions match TRBD1. With V trimmed by 6 bases and J by 0 bases, 12 bases remained unmatched. CDR3 length: 17 residues. Germline loops: CDR1 ENHRY, CDR2 SYGVKD.